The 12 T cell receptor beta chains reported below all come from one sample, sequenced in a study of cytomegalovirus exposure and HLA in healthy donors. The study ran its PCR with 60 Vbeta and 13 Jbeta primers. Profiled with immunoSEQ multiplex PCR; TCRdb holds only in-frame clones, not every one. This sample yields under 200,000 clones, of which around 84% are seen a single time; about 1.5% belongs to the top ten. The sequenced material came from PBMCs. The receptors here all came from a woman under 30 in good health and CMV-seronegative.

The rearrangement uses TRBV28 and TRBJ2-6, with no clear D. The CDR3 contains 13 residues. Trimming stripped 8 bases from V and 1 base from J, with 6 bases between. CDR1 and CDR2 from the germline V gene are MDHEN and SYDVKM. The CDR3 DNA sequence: TGTGCCAGCGGCAAATCTGGGGCCAACGTCCTGACTTTC. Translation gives CASGKSGANVLTF.

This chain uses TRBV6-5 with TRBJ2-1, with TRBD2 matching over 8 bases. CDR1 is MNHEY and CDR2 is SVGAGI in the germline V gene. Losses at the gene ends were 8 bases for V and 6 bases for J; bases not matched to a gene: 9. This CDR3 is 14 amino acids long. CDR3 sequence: CASSPGLVANEQFF. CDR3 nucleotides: TGTGCCAGCTCTCCGGGACTAGTGGCCAATGAGCAGTTCTTC.

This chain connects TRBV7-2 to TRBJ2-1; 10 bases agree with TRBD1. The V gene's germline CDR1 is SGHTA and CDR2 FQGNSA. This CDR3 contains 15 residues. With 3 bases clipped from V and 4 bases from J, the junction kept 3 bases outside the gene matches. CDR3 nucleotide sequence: TGTGCCAGCAGCTTGGGACAGGGGCCGTACAATGAGCAGTTCTTC. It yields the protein CASSLGQGPYNEQFF.

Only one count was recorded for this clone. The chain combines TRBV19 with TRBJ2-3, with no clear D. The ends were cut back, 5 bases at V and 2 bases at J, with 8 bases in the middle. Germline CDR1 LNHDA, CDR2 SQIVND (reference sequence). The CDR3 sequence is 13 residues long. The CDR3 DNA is TGTGCCAGTAGTTTCCTTATCACAGATACGCAGTATTTT. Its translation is CASSFLITDTQYF.

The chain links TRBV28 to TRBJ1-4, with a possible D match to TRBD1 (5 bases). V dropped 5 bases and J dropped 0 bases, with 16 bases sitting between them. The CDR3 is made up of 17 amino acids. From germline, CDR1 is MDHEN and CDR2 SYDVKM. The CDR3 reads CASSLGWGTSTNEKLFF. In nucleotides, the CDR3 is TGTGCCAGCAGTCTTGGTTGGGGGACTTCAACTAATGAAAAACTGTTTTTT.

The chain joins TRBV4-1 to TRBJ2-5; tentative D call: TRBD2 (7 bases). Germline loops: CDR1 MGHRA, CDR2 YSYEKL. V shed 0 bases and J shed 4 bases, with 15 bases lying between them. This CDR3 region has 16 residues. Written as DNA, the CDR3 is TGCGCCAGCAGCCAAGAAGCGAGGGGGGGAGGAGAGACCCAGTACTTC. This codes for CASSQEARGGGETQYF.

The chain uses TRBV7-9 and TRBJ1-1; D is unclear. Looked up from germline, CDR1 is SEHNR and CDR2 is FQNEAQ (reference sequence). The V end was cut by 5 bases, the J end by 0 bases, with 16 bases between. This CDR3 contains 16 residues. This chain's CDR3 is CASSKADWAMNTEAFF. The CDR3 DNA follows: TGTGCCAGCAGCAAAGCGGACTGGGCCATGAACACTGAAGCTTTCTTT.

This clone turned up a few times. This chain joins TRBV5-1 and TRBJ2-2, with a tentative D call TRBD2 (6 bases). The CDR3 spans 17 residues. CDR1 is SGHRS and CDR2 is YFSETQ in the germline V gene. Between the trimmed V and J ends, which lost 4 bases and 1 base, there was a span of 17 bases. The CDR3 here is CASSRESSPGNTGELFF. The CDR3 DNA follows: TGCGCCAGCAGCCGGGAGTCGTCGCCAGGGAACACCGGGGAGCTGTTTTTT.

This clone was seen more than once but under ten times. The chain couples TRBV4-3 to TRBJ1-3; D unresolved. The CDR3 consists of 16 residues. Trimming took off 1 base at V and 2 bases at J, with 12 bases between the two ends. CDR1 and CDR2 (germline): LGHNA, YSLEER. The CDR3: CASSQGATTTGNTIYF. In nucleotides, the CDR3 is TGCGCCAGCAGCCAAGGGGCGACGACCACTGGAAACACCATATATTTT.

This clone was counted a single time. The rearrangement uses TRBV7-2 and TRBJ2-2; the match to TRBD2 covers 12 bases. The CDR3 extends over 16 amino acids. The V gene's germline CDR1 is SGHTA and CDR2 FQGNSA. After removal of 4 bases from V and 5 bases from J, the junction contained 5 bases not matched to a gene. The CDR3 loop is CASSSRLAGETGELFF. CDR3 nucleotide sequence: TGTGCCAGCAGCTCCAGACTAGCGGGAGAGACCGGGGAGCTGTTTTTT.

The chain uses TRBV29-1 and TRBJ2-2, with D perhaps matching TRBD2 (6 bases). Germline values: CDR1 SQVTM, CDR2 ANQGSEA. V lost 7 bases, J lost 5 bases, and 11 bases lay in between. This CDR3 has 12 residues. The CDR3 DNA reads TGCAGCGCGCGGGGTGGGACCGGGGAGCTGTTTTTT. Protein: CSARGGTGELFF.

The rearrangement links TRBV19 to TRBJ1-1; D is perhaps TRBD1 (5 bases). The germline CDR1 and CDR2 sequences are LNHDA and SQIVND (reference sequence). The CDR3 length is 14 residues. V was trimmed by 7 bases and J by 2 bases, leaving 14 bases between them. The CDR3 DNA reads TGTGCCAGTACGACGGGGGGTTTTAACACTGAAGCTTTCTTT. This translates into CASTTGGFNTEAFF.